These T cell receptor beta chains were read from a single sample in a study of blood T cell repertoires in COVID-19. TCRdb's table, derived via immunoSEQ multiplex PCR, lists solely in-frame clones and lacks some. The sample holds some 87,000 clones, roughly 80% seen once. The specimen was peripheral blood. Receptor source: a man in his forties or fifties who had recovered from COVID-19. CDR3s include the opening cysteine and the closing phenylalanine or tryptophan. A D gene is named only where the DNA matches it firmly. Expanded clones are given a class, and other clones once, few, many or no size at all.

TGCGCCAGCAGCCCCGGGACTAGCGGGGGGCTGGAAGAGCAGTTCTTC,CASSPGTSGGLEEQFF,TRBD2,TRBJ2-1,TRBV5-1,16,-
TGTGCCAGCTCACCGCCCGCAGGGGTGGAGTATGGCTACACCTTC,CASSPPAGVEYGYTF,-,TRBJ1-2,TRBV18,15,-
TGTGCCAGCAGTTCCGGGACAGGGGGCGCGGGGGGCTATGGCTACACCTTC,CASSSGTGGAGGYGYTF,TRBD1,TRBJ1-2,TRBV28,17,few
TGTGCCATCAGTGAGAGTTCTGGTAGCAACGAGCAGTACTTC,CAISESSGSNEQYF,-,TRBJ2-7,TRBV10-3,14,-
TGCGCCAGCAGCCCGGGACAGGGAAATGGTGGGGAGCTGTTTTTT,CASSPGQGNGGELFF,TRBD1,TRBJ2-2,TRBV5-1,15,-
TGCGCCAGCAGCCAAGATTTGGGGGGGGGCTACGAGCAGTACTTC,CASSQDLGGGYEQYF,TRBD2,TRBJ2-7,TRBV4-1,15,-
TGTGCCAGCAGTTACGGGGGACAGGCCTACGAGCAGTACTTC,CASSYGGQAYEQYF,TRBD1,TRBJ2-7,TRBV6-5,14,-
TGTGCCACCAGTGATTCTTCCCCGGGACAGGGAACCGGGGAGCTGTTTTTT,CATSDSSPGQGTGELFF,TRBD1,TRBJ2-2,TRBV24-1,17,-
TGCGCCAGCAGCTTGGCCCGGGTAGATGGCTACACCTTC,CASSLARVDGYTF,-,TRBJ1-2,TRBV5-1,13,-
TGTGCCAGCAGTGCCATAGCCGGGGAGCTGTTTTTT,CASSAIAGELFF,-,TRBJ2-2,TRBV12-3/TRBV12-4,12,once
TGTGCCAGCAGCTTGGGCCAGATTGAAGCTTTCTTT,CASSLGQIEAFF,-,TRBJ1-1,TRBV5-6,12,once
TGTGCCATCAGGGCCACAGGGGTCGCCACTGAAGCTTTCTTT,CAIRATGVATEAFF,TRBD1,TRBJ1-1,TRBV10-3,14,-
TGTGCCAGCAGTTACGAGGGAACCTACGAGCAGTACTTC,CASSYEGTYEQYF,-,TRBJ2-7,TRBV6-2/TRBV6-3,13,few
TGTGCCAGCAGTGAAGCTCACGGACTAGCGGGGGAAGAGACCCAGTACTTC,CASSEAHGLAGEETQYF,TRBD2,TRBJ2-5,TRBV2,17,-
TGTGCCAGCAGCCCCCCCACACTAGCGGGAGGCACAGATACGCAGTATTTT,CASSPPTLAGGTDTQYF,TRBD2,TRBJ2-3,TRBV3-1/TRBV3-2,17,-
TGTGCCAGCAGCCACGCCGGGACGGAGGGGAACAATGAGCAGTTCTTC,CASSHAGTEGNNEQFF,-,TRBJ2-1,TRBV3-1/TRBV3-2,16,-
TGCGCCAGCAGAGCCTATAGCTCCTACGAGCAGTACTTC,CASRAYSSYEQYF,-,TRBJ2-7,TRBV5-1,13,few
TGTGCCATAATGGAGGGAGGGTCCTACGAGCAGTACTTC,CAIMEGGSYEQYF,TRBD2,TRBJ2-7,TRBV10-3,13,-
TGTGCCAGCAGCGTGGGGAGGGGAGGAACCTACGAGCAGTACTTC,CASSVGRGGTYEQYF,TRBD2,TRBJ2-7,TRBV9,15,-
TGTGCCAGCAGTGAAGAAACAGGGGGCTATCAGCCCCAGCATTTT,CASSEETGGYQPQHF,TRBD1,TRBJ1-5,TRBV6-1,15,-
TGTGCCATCAGGGATTTTACAGGGGGCCTATGGGAAGCTTTTTTT,CAIRDFTGGLWEAFF,TRBD1,TRBJ1-1,TRBV10-3,15,once
TGTGCCAGCAGTTTAGAGGGACAACTCGCGCAGTTCTTC,CASSLEGQLAQFF,-,TRBJ2-1,TRBV12-3/TRBV12-4,13,-
TGTGCCACCAGTGCCTCCGAGAGGGGGACCTATGGCTACACCTTC,CATSASERGTYGYTF,-,TRBJ1-2,TRBV24-1,15,-
TGTGCCAGCAGCCAAGATTTTCGGGCAGATACGCAGTATTTT,CASSQDFRADTQYF,-,TRBJ2-3,TRBV3-1/TRBV3-2,14,-
TGTGCCAGCAGCGTAGATGTCAGTAATTCACCCCTCCACTTT,CASSVDVSNSPLHF,-,TRBJ1-6,TRBV9,14,-
TGTGCCACCAGTGATGACAGGGGGCTCGACAGGTACGAGCAGTACTTC,CATSDDRGLDRYEQYF,TRBD1,TRBJ2-7,TRBV24-1,16,-
TGTGCCAGTAGTATAGGACAGGTAAACACCGGGGAGCTGTTTTTT,CASSIGQVNTGELFF,-,TRBJ2-2,TRBV19,15,-
TGTGCCGGAAGGGACAGGGGTACAGATACGCAGTATTTT,CAGRDRGTDTQYF,TRBD1,TRBJ2-3,TRBV25-1,13,-
TGCGCCAGCAGCTTGGAACAAGAAACCTACGAGCAGTACTTC,CASSLEQETYEQYF,-,TRBJ2-7,TRBV5-1,14,-
TGTGCCAGCAGCACGGACAGGGGGCCAAATCAGCCCCAGCATTTT,CASSTDRGPNQPQHF,TRBD1,TRBJ1-5,TRBV6-6,15,few
TGTGCCAGCAGCGTAGGACCGGGAGGGTTCCAAGAGACCCAGTACTTC,CASSVGPGGFQETQYF,TRBD2,TRBJ2-5,TRBV9,16,-
TGTGCCAGCAGCCCCGTTGGGAAGCGGATCACAGATACGCAGTATTTT,CASSPVGKRITDTQYF,-,TRBJ2-3,TRBV7-2,16,-
TGTGCCAGCAGCTCCCCACTAGCGGGCCATCAAGAGACCCAGTACTTC,CASSSPLAGHQETQYF,TRBD2,TRBJ2-5,TRBV7-6,16,-
TGTGCCAGCAGCTTGGAGCGCAGGGATAGGCTCGAGCAGTACTTC,CASSLERRDRLEQYF,-,TRBJ2-7,TRBV5-6,15,-
TGTGCCAGCAGCCTCTTCGACAGGGGGCTGGATGCAGCTTTCTTT,CASSLFDRGLDAAFF,TRBD1,TRBJ1-1,TRBV9,15,-
TGTGCCAGCAGCTCCCGACAGGGGACGGAATCACCCCTCCACTTT,CASSSRQGTESPLHF,TRBD1,TRBJ1-6,TRBV7-2,15,few
TGTGCAGCAGGGGCGAGAAATGAAAAACTGTTTTTT,CAAGARNEKLFF,-,TRBJ1-4,TRBV28,12,-
TGTGCCAGCAGTTATGTTGGACTAGCGGGAGAGCAGTTCTTC,CASSYVGLAGEQFF,TRBD2,TRBJ2-1,TRBV6-2/TRBV6-3,14,-
TGTGCCAGCAGCCAATATTTAACCGGGACTAGCGGGTACGAGCAGTACTTC,CASSQYLTGTSGYEQYF,TRBD2,TRBJ2-7,TRBV3-1/TRBV3-2,17,-
TGTGCCAGCTCATCACAAACGGAGTACACTGAAGCTTTCTTT,CASSSQTEYTEAFF,-,TRBJ1-1,TRBV18,14,-
TGTGCCAGCAGTCCCCGGGTAGCGGGGGCACCCTACGAGCAGTACTTC,CASSPRVAGAPYEQYF,TRBD2,TRBJ2-7,TRBV6-2/TRBV6-3,16,-
TGCAGCGTCTCCAGTACCAACGAGCAGTACTTC,CSVSSTNEQYF,-,TRBJ2-7,TRBV29-1,11,-
TGTGCCAGCAGCGTAGTGGGTAGCGGGTCGAACACCGGGGAGCTGTTTTTT,CASSVVGSGSNTGELFF,TRBD2,TRBJ2-2,TRBV9,17,-
TGTGCCAGCAGCTTCCAAGGGAAGGGGACAGATACGCAGTATTTT,CASSFQGKGTDTQYF,-,TRBJ2-3,TRBV4-2,15,-
TGTGCCACCGCGTGGGGGACAGGGCGGACTGAAGCTTTCTTT,CATAWGTGRTEAFF,TRBD1,TRBJ1-1,TRBV6-5,14,-
TGTGCCAGCATACGGGACAGGGTTGACGAAAAACTGTTTTTT,CASIRDRVDEKLFF,TRBD1,TRBJ1-4,TRBV2,14,few
TGTGCCAGCTCATCATCGGCGCTCCCTACAGGCGAGCAGTACTTC,CASSSSALPTGEQYF,-,TRBJ2-7,TRBV18,15,-
TGTGCCAGCAGTTTAGGGAGAGACTATGGCTACACCTTC,CASSLGRDYGYTF,-,TRBJ1-2,TRBV27,13,-
TGTGCCAGCAGTGACGGGACAGGGGGCACAGATACGCAGTATTTT,CASSDGTGGTDTQYF,TRBD1,TRBJ2-3,TRBV6-4,15,few
TGTGCTAGCAGCCAGGGACTAGCGGACACAGATACGCAGTATTTT,CASSQGLADTDTQYF,TRBD2,TRBJ2-3,TRBV7-7,15,-
TGTGCCAGCAGTTTACGGGCTAGCGGCACCGGGGAGCTGTTTTTT,CASSLRASGTGELFF,TRBD2,TRBJ2-2,TRBV27,15,-
TGCGCCAGCAGCCAAGAAAGAGGGGGCCATAATGGCTACACCTTC,CASSQERGGHNGYTF,TRBD1,TRBJ1-2,TRBV4-3,15,-